These 8 T cell receptor beta chains share one sample of origin, sequenced in a study of blood T cell repertoires in COVID-19. Assay used: immunoSEQ multiplex PCR; TCRdb lists only in-frame clones, some missing. The sample comprises 200,000 to 300,000 clones, about 89% of which are singletons, and more than 3.5% rests with the top ten. Sequenced sample: PBMCs or T cells enriched from blood (not recorded which). These receptors all come from a woman between 25 and 40 years old who had recovered from COVID-19.

The CDR3: CSLTGYEAFF. For the CDR3, the DNA is TGCAGTCTGACAGGGTATGAAGCTTTCTTT. The V call is TRBV20-1, the J call TRBJ1-1; 7 nucleotides agree with TRBD1. V lost 8 bases to trimming and J lost 7 bases; unmatched junction nucleotides: 4. Germline CDR1 DFQATT, CDR2 SNEGSKA (reference sequence). The CDR3 sequence is 10 residues long.

V gene TRBV14 combines with J gene TRBJ2-7; possibly TRBD2 for D (5 bases). V lost 1 base, J lost 6 bases, and 22 bases lay in between. The CDR3 extends over 17 amino acids. CDR1 is SGHDN, CDR2 FVKESK, per germline. In nucleotides, the CDR3 is TGTGCCAGCAGCCAAGCTGGTATCCGGAGGCCGCGGCCCGAGCAGTACTTC. Residues: CASSQAGIRRPRPEQYF. The full variable domain, completed using reference TRBV14 and TRBJ2-7, is EAGVTQFPSHSVIEKGQTVTLRCDPISGHDNLYWYRRVMGKEIKFLLHFVKESKQDESGMPNNRFLAERTGGTYSTLKVQPAELEDSGVYFCASSQAGIRRPRPEQYFGPGTRLTVT.

This clone occurred once. V usage is TRBV19 and J usage is TRBJ1-2, with D perhaps matching TRBD1 (5 bases). The CDR3 has 17 residues. Trimming left V 4 bases short and J 4 bases short, with 22 bases between. Per the germline V gene, CDR1 is LNHDA and CDR2 is SQIVND (reference sequence). The CDR3, as DNA: TGTGCCAGTAGTACGGGACTAACAAATATCCCTCCCTATGGCTACACCTTC. Amino acid sequence: CASSTGLTNIPPYGYTF.

The V gene is TRBV5-4, the J gene TRBJ1-1, with D tentatively TRBD1 (5 bases). Germline CDR1 reads SGHNT; CDR2 reads YYREEE (reference sequence). V shed 2 bases and J shed 4 bases, with 12 bases lying between them. The CDR3 covers 14 residues. In nucleotides, the CDR3 is TGTGCCAGCAGCTTATGGGGGGTGAGCACTGAAGCTTTCTTT. It codes for CASSLWGVSTEAFF.

V usage is TRBV5-5 and J usage is TRBJ1-4, with no clear D. V lost 4 bases, J lost 0 bases, and 22 bases lay in between. The CDR3 runs to 19 residues. Germline-derived CDR1 and CDR2 are SGHKS and YYEKEE (reference sequence). The CDR3 DNA follows: TGTGCCAGCAGCCCGGGCATTGGATGGATGGGAGCAACTAATGAAAAACTGTTTTTT. It is translated as CASSPGIGWMGATNEKLFF.

The chain uses TRBV7-9 and TRBJ1-1; 7 bases agree with TRBD1. There are 15 residues in the CDR3. The germline gives CDR1 SEHNR, CDR2 FQNEAQ (reference sequence). With 5 bases clipped from V and 0 bases from J, the junction kept 6 bases outside the gene matches. The CDR3 reads CASSHWDSLNTEAFF. For the CDR3, the DNA is TGTGCCAGCAGCCATTGGGACAGCTTGAACACTGAAGCTTTCTTT.

The chain joins TRBV7-2 to TRBJ2-5, with D tentatively TRBD2 (6 bases). From germline, CDR1 is SGHTA and CDR2 FQGNSA. The CDR3 length is 13 residues. V lost 5 bases to trimming and J lost 5 bases, with 12 bases between them. CDR3 protein: CASSQGRTETQYF. The CDR3 DNA is TGTGCCAGCAGCCAAGGGAGGACGGAGACCCAGTACTTC.

The chain recombines TRBV3-1 (or the pseudogene TRBV3-2) with TRBJ1-1; D not resolved. The CDR3 totals 13 residues. The germline gives CDR1 LGHDT, CDR2 YNNKEL (reference sequence). Trimming cost V 1 base and J 5 bases, with 8 bases left between them. CDR3 protein: CASSQVTGTEAFF. The CDR3 coding sequence is TGTGCCAGCAGCCAAGTAACTGGTACTGAAGCTTTCTTT.